Presented here are 26 T cell receptor beta chains from one specimen sequenced in a study of a mutant IDH1 vaccine in newly diagnosed glioma. Indicated time point: week 47, end of study. Each dose delivered 300 ug of mutant IDH1 20-mer peptide subcutaneously with imiquimod. For these TCRs, the target antigens are not known. Clones were read by immunoSEQ multiplex PCR, and TCRdb kept only the in-frame ones, dropping some. The table shows 56,000 or so clones, with 60% to 80% occurring only once. The source material was PBMCs, sampled from a glioma patient whose treatment included an IDH1 peptide vaccine. These receptors originate from a man aged 50 or older with glioma.

This rearrangement joins TRBV30 to TRBJ1-2, with D possibly matching TRBD1 (6 bases). CDR1 and CDR2 from the germline V gene are GTSNPN and SVGIG (reference sequence). V lost 3 bases and J lost 8, with 13 bases in between. The CDR3 covers 12 residues. DNA for the CDR3: TGTGCCTGGAGCTATGGACAGCAAGGCTACACCTTC. Translation gives CAWSYGQQGYTF.

The chain employs TRBV27 and TRBJ1-1; 7 nucleotides agree with TRBD1. The CDR3 is made up of 13 amino acids. The V gene end was trimmed by 3 bases and the J gene end by 4 bases; junction bases not matched to a gene: 2. Germline V lookup: CDR1 MNHEY, CDR2 SMNVEV (reference sequence). The CDR3 protein is CASSLGQSTEAFF. The CDR3 coding sequence is TGTGCCAGCAGTTTGGGACAGTCCACTGAAGCTTTCTTT.

The V and J genes are TRBV5-1 and TRBJ2-7, with 7 bases fitting TRBD1. Looked up from germline, CDR1 is SGHRS and CDR2 is YFSETQ. V shed 4 bases and J 5 bases; nucleotides not matched to a gene: 9. This CDR3 contains 14 residues. This chain's CDR3 is CASSEGQSTHEQYF. DNA of the CDR3: TGCGCCAGCAGCGAGGGACAGAGCACCCACGAGCAGTACTTC.

The V call is TRBV10-3, the J call TRBJ2-5; 12 bases agree with TRBD1. Germline CDR1 is ENHRY and CDR2 is SYGVKD. This CDR3 spans 16 amino acids. V shed 4 bases, J shed 5 bases, and the junction held 8 bases outside the gene matches. CDR3 DNA: TGTGCCATCAGTGGGGACAGGGGGCCTGGGGACGAGACCCAGTACTTC. Encoded protein: CAISGDRGPGDETQYF.

The chain joins TRBV19 to TRBJ1-2, with 8 nucleotides matching TRBD1. Germline trimming cut 5 bases from V and 5 bases from J; bases unmatched to any gene: 13. The length of the CDR3 is 16 residues. CDR1 LNHDA and CDR2 SQIVND come from the germline V gene (reference sequence). CDR3 in amino acids: CASSLADRALGYGYTF. In DNA, the CDR3 is TGTGCCAGTAGTCTGGCGGACAGGGCCCTGGGATATGGCTACACCTTC.

V gene TRBV18 combines with J gene TRBJ2-7; a possible D gene is TRBD1 (6 bases). Per the germline V gene, CDR1 is KGHSH and CDR2 is LQKENI. This CDR3 is built from 11 residues. Trimming cost V 2 bases and J 12 bases, with 11 bases left between them. The CDR3 DNA is TGTGCCAGCTCACCAGGCAGGGGCGCGTACTTC. This codes for CASSPGRGAYF. Drawing the rest from reference TRBV18 and TRBJ2-7, the complete variable domain is NAGVMQNPRHLVRRRGQEARLRCSPMKGHSHVYWYRQLPEEGLKFMVYLQKENIIDESGMPKERFSAEFPKEGPSILRIQQVVRGDSAAYFCASSPGRGAYFGPGTRLTVT.

This clone was counted at least ten times. The chain joins TRBV7-9 to TRBJ2-1; D is possibly TRBD1 (6 bases). This CDR3 region has 13 residues. V was pared by 4 bases and J by 7 bases, with 11 bases between. Per germline, CDR1 SEHNR and CDR2 FQNEAQ (reference sequence). CDR3 loop: CASSWGPGNEQFF. In DNA form, the CDR3 reads TGTGCCAGCAGCTGGGGGCCGGGGAATGAGCAGTTCTTC.

The CDR3 bases are TGTGCCAGCAGTTATGTAGTACTAAGTAATTCACCCCTCCACTTT. It codes for CASSYVVLSNSPLHF. The V gene is TRBV6-6, the J gene TRBJ1-6; D is unclear. The CDR3 has 15 residues. Germline-derived CDR1 and CDR2 are MNHNY and SVGAGI (reference sequence). With 3 bases removed from V and 6 bases from J, the gap between germline ends came to 12 bases.

The rearrangement joins TRBV7-3 to TRBJ1-2; 7 bases map to TRBD1. Trimming removed 5 bases from V and 2 bases from J; junction bases left unmatched: 2. The CDR3 runs 13 residues. Germline-derived CDR1 and CDR2 are SGHTA and FQGTGA. Here the CDR3 reads CASSADRNYGYTF. CDR3 coding DNA: TGTGCCAGCAGCGCGGACAGGAACTATGGCTACACCTTC.

This chain's CDR3 is CAWRLQGVHTEAFF. The CDR3 nucleotides are TGTGCCTGGAGACTCCAGGGGGTACACACTGAAGCTTTCTTT. The J gene is TRBJ1-1, the V gene TRBV30, with 7 bases lining up with TRBD1. The germline gives CDR1 GTSNPN, CDR2 SVGIG (reference sequence). The CDR3 contains 14 residues. Unmatched junction bases numbered 7, after V lost 3 bases and J lost 3 bases. Filled out from reference TRBV30 and TRBJ1-1, the complete variable domain reads SQTIHQWPATLVQPVGSPLSLECTVEGTSNPNLYWYRQAAGRGLQLLFYSVGIGQISSEVPQNLSASRPQDRQFILSSKKLLLSDSGFYLCAWRLQGVHTEAFFGQGTRLTVV.

A remark on this clone: Additional DNA sequences in this sample encode the identical CDR3. The rearrangement uses TRBV5-1 and TRBJ2-1; D ambiguous. CDR1 is SGHRS and CDR2 is YFSETQ in the germline V gene. The CDR3 contains 13 residues. The V gene lost 0 bases and the J gene lost 9 bases, with 10 bases spanning the gap. Written as DNA, the CDR3 is TGCGCCAGCAGCTTGGAATGGGATAGTGAGCAGTTCTTC. This codes for CASSLEWDSEQFF.

V gene TRBV10-3 combines with J gene TRBJ1-1; a possible D gene is TRBD1 (6 bases). Germline V lookup: CDR1 ENHRY, CDR2 SYGVKD. The CDR3 extends over 15 amino acids. V lost 4 bases and J 1 base, leaving 13 bases between the germline ends. The CDR3 DNA follows: TGTGCCATCAGTGCCCGTAAACAGGGGAACACTGAAGCTTTCTTT. As protein: CAISARKQGNTEAFF.

This clone has a handful of counts. The rearrangement uses TRBV7-9 and TRBJ1-2, with D unclear. This CDR3 spans 15 amino acids. The V gene's germline CDR1 is SEHNR and CDR2 FQNEAQ (reference sequence). V lost 3 bases, J lost 8 bases, and 19 bases lay in between. The CDR3 DNA reads TGTGCCAGCAGCTTCGAAGGGCCCGCATATCAGGGCTACACCTTC. It specifies CASSFEGPAYQGYTF. Combining the CDR3 with reference TRBV7-9 and TRBJ1-2 gives the whole variable domain DTGVSQNPRHKITKRGQNVTFRCDPISEHNRLYWYRQTLGQGPEFLTYFQNEAQLEKSRLLSDRFSAERPKGSFSTLEIQRTEQGDSAMYLCASSFEGPAYQGYTFGSGTRLTVV.

The gene calls are TRBV7-6 and TRBJ2-3; the D gene is possibly TRBD2 (6 bases). V was cut by 1 base and J by 5 bases, with 7 bases left in between. Germline-derived CDR1 and CDR2 are SGHVS and FNYEAQ. CDR3 length equals 13 residues. The CDR3 DNA reads TGTGCCAGCAGCTTAGGGCGGGAAGATACGCAGTATTTT. It is translated as CASSLGREDTQYF.

This chain links TRBV19 with TRBJ1-1; TRBD1 aligns across 8 bases. Germline-derived CDR1 and CDR2 are LNHDA and SQIVND (reference sequence). The length of the CDR3 is 14 residues. Losses at the gene ends were 6 bases for V and 10 bases for J; bases not matched to a gene: 13. In DNA form, the CDR3 reads TGTGCCAGTAGGGCCGGACAGGGCCCCTGGGGAGCTTTCTTT. The encoded protein is CASRAGQGPWGAFF.

The chain joins TRBV11-2 to TRBJ1-5; no firm D call. This CDR3 has 14 amino acids. Trimming shortened V by 1 base and J by 2 bases, and 6 bases separated the two germline ends. CDR1 is SGHAT, CDR2 FQNNGV, per germline. The CDR3 DNA reads as TGTGCCAGCAGCTTAGGATACGGCAATCAGCCCCAGCATTTT. Protein sequence: CASSLGYGNQPQHF.

This clone occurred once. The chain joins TRBV10-3 to TRBJ1-4; the D gene is possibly TRBD1 (6 bases). The CDR3 has 12 amino acids. Germline-derived CDR1 and CDR2 are ENHRY and SYGVKD. Trimming shortened V by 10 bases and J by 4 bases, and 10 bases separated the two germline ends. Here the CDR3 reads CATQDSNEKLFF. The CDR3 coding sequence is TGTGCCACCCAGGACAGTAATGAAAAACTGTTTTTT.

The gene calls are TRBV5-1 and TRBJ1-2; 7 bases match TRBD1. The CDR3 contains 14 residues. From germline, CDR1 is SGHRS and CDR2 YFSETQ. V dropped 0 bases and J dropped 8; count of bases not matched to a gene: 7. The CDR3 DNA follows: TGCGCCAGCAGCTTGGGACAGGGAAACCGAGGCTACACCTTC. Its translation: CASSLGQGNRGYTF.

This clone was counted between two and nine times. V usage is TRBV19 and J usage is TRBJ1-1; 7 bases match TRBD1. Germline loops: CDR1 LNHDA, CDR2 SQIVND (reference sequence). V lost 8 bases and J lost 3; bases outside the gene matches: 3. This CDR3 comprises 12 residues. The CDR3 DNA follows: TGTGCCAGTGGTGACAGGGACACTGAAGCTTTCTTT. Translated, it gives CASGDRDTEAFF.

The chain is built from TRBV19 and TRBJ2-3; 7 bases map to TRBD1. The CDR3 has 15 residues. The V segment lost 1 base and the J segment 4 bases; nucleotides outside the gene matches: 5. Germline-derived CDR1 and CDR2 are LNHDA and SQIVND (reference sequence). CDR3 sequence: CASSIGGGMADTQYF. The DNA for the CDR3 is TGTGCCAGTAGTATAGGAGGGGGCATGGCAGATACGCAGTATTTT.

V usage is TRBV5-4 and J usage is TRBJ2-7; 7 bases fit TRBD1. The CDR3 totals 13 residues. The V gene end was trimmed by 4 bases and the J gene end by 4 bases; junction bases not matched to a gene: 5. In germline, CDR1 is SGHNT, CDR2 YYREEE (reference sequence). CDR3 in DNA: TGTGCCAGCAGCACGGTGACAGGGTACGAGCAGTACTTC. It translates to CASSTVTGYEQYF. Full variable domain (remainder filled in from reference TRBV5-4 and TRBJ2-7): ETGVTQSPTHLIKTRGQQVTLRCSSQSGHNTVSWYQQALGQGPQFIFQYYREEENGRGNFPPRFSGLQFPNYSSELNVNALELDDSALYLCASSTVTGYEQYFGPGTRLTVT.

The chain is built from TRBV6-1 and TRBJ1-3; D remains ambiguous. Germline V gene data show CDR1 as MNHNS and CDR2 as SASEGT. V lost 7 bases and J lost 1, with 11 bases in between. CDR3 length equals 14 residues. The CDR3 here is CASIIGRSGNTIYF. In DNA form, the CDR3 reads TGTGCCAGCATAATTGGGCGGTCTGGAAACACCATATATTTT.

V is TRBV5-1 and J is TRBJ1-1; D not certain. The CDR3 has 16 amino acids. V was clipped by 0 bases and J by 0 bases, with 12 bases between them. Germline V gene lookup returns CDR1 SGHRS and CDR2 YFSETQ. CDR3 sequence: CASSLAGQLMNTEAFF. The CDR3 coding sequence is TGCGCCAGCAGCTTGGCCGGTCAGCTTATGAACACTGAAGCTTTCTTT.

V is TRBV27 and J is TRBJ1-2; 7 bases fit TRBD1. The ends lost 5 bases at V and 5 bases at J; junction bases unmatched: 11. CDR3 length equals 15 residues. Germline V gene sequence: CDR1 MNHEY, CDR2 SMNVEV (reference sequence). CDR3 sequence reads: CASSTSLGGVYGYTF. In nucleotides, the CDR3 is TGTGCCAGCAGTACCTCACTAGGGGGCGTATATGGCTACACCTTC.

This chain connects TRBV19 to TRBJ1-2; D unresolved. Germline V gives CDR1 LNHDA, CDR2 SQIVND (reference sequence). Deletions cut 3 bases from V and 4 bases from J, with 18 bases between. The length of the CDR3 is 16 residues. CDR3 in DNA: TGTGCCAGTAGTATTGTGGGGATTGGCAAGAGCTATGGCTACACCTTC. As protein: CASSIVGIGKSYGYTF.

CDR3 in amino acids: CASSERPGRTDTQYF. DNA for the CDR3: TGTGCCAGCAGCGAGCGACCAGGCCGCACAGATACGCAGTATTTT. The chain recombines TRBV7-2 with TRBJ2-3, with D hard to call. CDR3 length: 15 residues. CDR1 SGHTA and CDR2 FQGNSA come from the germline V gene. V was cut by 5 bases and J by 1 base, with 13 bases left in between.